Listed below are T cell receptor beta chains from one sample, sequenced in a study of shared clonotypes between healthy human individuals. This table comes from immunoSEQ multiplex PCR, and its TCRdb copy is limited to in-frame clones, with some not included. The sample shows about 2.3 million clones, about nine tenths of them seen only once. Sequencing was carried out using naive CD4+ T cells from PBMCs. Source of these receptors: a young man in good health. Some clones in this sample may be carry-over from other donors' samples. Both conserved end residues are trimmed from each CDR3. Expanded clones get a size class; other rows say once, few or many, or leave the size out.

size,V,J,CDR3
.,TRBV6-6,TRBJ1-3,ASSYQDSGNTIY
.,TRBV10-1,TRBJ1-3,ASSGGLLSGNTIY
.,TRBV19,TRBJ2-2,AVSGPGANTGELF
.,TRBV7-2,TRBJ2-5,ASSSGWGTGGVETQY
.,TRBV18,TRBJ2-7,ASSPGTGGTYEQY
.,TRBV2,TRBJ1-2,ASSGPGTGMGPAYGYT
once,TRBV7-3,TRBJ1-1,ASRWDVSPNTEAF
.,TRBV28,TRBJ1-1,ASSFFTEAF
.,TRBV5-1,TRBJ2-1,ASATRREGFMSSYNEQF
few,TRBV9,TRBJ1-1,ASSPQGEHEAF
once,TRBV2,TRBJ1-5,ASSEAAGDQPQH
.,TRBV6-4,TRBJ2-7,ASSDSGWPRPYEQY
.,TRBV28,TRBJ2-5,ASRSQGAIRETQY
.,TRBV5-1,TRBJ1-1,ASRGLDTEAF
.,TRBV6-1,TRBJ2-1,ASRGTSGRANEQF
.,TRBV7-3,TRBJ2-3,ASSLSQRTQY
.,TRBV21-1,TRBJ1-2,ASSTGTGIYGYT
.,TRBV10-3,TRBJ2-5,AISEREWETQY
.,TRBV7-2,TRBJ1-5,ASSLAINQPQH
.,TRBV9,TRBJ2-7,ASSAQLAGASYEQY
.,TRBV5-4,TRBJ1-1,ASSVLKRTAMNTEAF
.,TRBV28,TRBJ1-4,ASTPSVGYTEKLF
.,TRBV5-8,TRBJ2-7,ASSSLISGSSRSYEQY
.,TRBV5-1,TRBJ1-1,ASSLVEFGVNTEAF
.,TRBV13,TRBJ2-1,ASSPGQGFDNEQF
.,TRBV5-1,TRBJ1-5,ASSLTGGGNQPQH
.,TRBV19,TRBJ2-7,ARSRDNAYEQY
once,TRBV6-6,TRBJ2-7,ASSPGTLYEQY
.,TRBV5-6,TRBJ2-1,ASSLSYQRTSGSNEQF
.,TRBV6-4,TRBJ1-2,ASSDSQGTYGYT
.,TRBV5-6,TRBJ1-2,ASSLGLGFYGYT
.,TRBV14,TRBJ2-7,ASSQAGGLRQY
once,TRBV15,TRBJ1-1,ATSSVGFAGTEAF
.,TRBV5-4,TRBJ2-1,ASSLAVTDNEQF
.,TRBV19,TRBJ2-6,ASKKSGANVLT
once,TRBV5-1,TRBJ2-7,ASRPDGSYEQY
.,TRBV28,TRBJ2-3,ASSSGHTDTQY
.,TRBV28,TRBJ1-1,ASSLGGGVEAF
.,TRBV19,TRBJ2-3,ASSTRDRPNSPTDTQY
.,TRBV14,TRBJ2-5,ASSQAGETQY
.,TRBV5-1,TRBJ2-7,ASSFRDWDYEQY